This T cell receptor beta chain was retrieved from a study of siplizumab effects on memory and regulatory T cells. Germline CDR1 and CDR2: MNHNY and SVGAGI (reference sequence). V was shortened by 10 bases and J by 8 bases, with 14 bases between the two germline ends. The CDR3 covers 11 residues. TCRdb's table, derived via immunoSEQ multiplex PCR, lists solely in-frame clones and lacks some. Of 87,000 or so clones detected, nearly 95% appear once; the ten largest clones hold roughly 0.3%. Sequenced: non-Treg CD4+ T cells sorted from blood. This chain joins TRBV6-6 and TRBJ1-2; D may be TRBD1 (5 bases). The sequence was collected from a human donor in good health. The CDR3 reads CATTRRDGYTF. DNA of the CDR3: TGTGCCACCACCCGGAGGGACGGCTACACCTTC.